This T cell receptor beta chain is drawn from a study of blood T cells in healthy people across ages. Whole-study results and caveats: Researchers deemed the diversity estimates from one million T cells underestimates. Donor CMV infection status was unknown, possibly confounding age-related changes in expanded clonotypes.

Combining a sample-barcoded 5' primer with a J-beta primer mix, a second PCR ran for about 7 to 11 cycles. TCRdb independently ran MiXCR on the 5' RACE reads; one entry per CDR3 protein. The repertoire holds about 1.4 million distinct CDR3 sequences, roughly 60% seen once, with approximately 7% in the top ten. Remarks on this clonotype: Its antigen is unknown.

Losses at the gene ends were 8 bases for V and 0 bases for J; bases not matched to a gene: 3. CDR1 LGHDT and CDR2 YNNKEL come from the germline V gene (reference sequence). The CDR3 runs to 15 residues. Every donor provided ten milliliters of peripheral blood. The rearrangement links TRBV3-1 to TRBJ1-6; 8 nucleotides line up with TRBD1. This receptor was taken from a young man in good health. The sequenced sample consisted of blood. DNA for the CDR3: TGTGCCAGCTCTACAGGGGGCTCCTATAATTCACCCCTCCACTTT. Translated: CASSTGGSYNSPLHF.